The clone carrying this T cell receptor (beta chain) appeared once. The data belong to a study of blood T cell repertoires in COVID-19. In the study overall: COVID-19 samples from acute and convalescent phases originated in the United States, Italy and Spain. PBMCs, B-cell-depleted T cells, or T cells were the source of the cDNA or gDNA that made up the material.

Original data processing: Estimates of nucleated cell counts were drawn from the amplification of reference gene primers. The repertoire was sequenced with immunoSEQ multiplex PCR; TCRdb's copy has only in-frame clones and lacks some. For V, J and clone size, that table is used; D and trimming come from the DNA. The sample consists of under 500,000 clones, approximately 90% of them appearing once. This receptor was taken from a woman in her 30s with acute or convalescent COVID-19. The sequenced sample was peripheral blood.

CDR3 in amino acids: CATSDRSGTGPYGYTF. CDR3 nucleotide sequence: TGTGCCACCAGTGATCGATCCGGGACAGGGCCCTATGGCTACACCTTC. The chain couples TRBV24-1 to TRBJ1-2; 9 positions agree with TRBD1. This CDR3 has 16 amino acids. Germline values: CDR1 KGHDR, CDR2 SFDVKD. V dropped 3 bases and J dropped 4; count of bases not matched to a gene: 8.